This T cell receptor beta chain was identified in a study of response to subunit inactivated influenza vaccine. Germline loops: CDR1 SGHTA, CDR2 FQGNSA. The CDR3 has 13 amino acids. V lost 3 bases to trimming and J lost 5 bases, with 8 bases between them. Study results and limitations: The authors suggested that few new T cells are recruited per seasonal influenza vaccination.

Notes on this clonotype: Its antigen is unidentified.

TCRdb passed the RT-PCR reads through MiXCR, listing each CDR3 protein once. The sample shows 500,000 to 650,000 distinct CDR3 sequences, less than 8% of them seen only once. The chain carries TRBV7-2 and TRBJ2-1; no clear D gene. This sequence originates from a man aged 50 to 69 who received an inactivated influenza vaccine. Specimen: PBMCs from blood, collected 23 months after vaccination. CDR3 coding DNA: TGTGCCAGCAGCTTCGGCCAGAACAATGAGCAGTTCTTC. Residues: CASSFGQNNEQFF.